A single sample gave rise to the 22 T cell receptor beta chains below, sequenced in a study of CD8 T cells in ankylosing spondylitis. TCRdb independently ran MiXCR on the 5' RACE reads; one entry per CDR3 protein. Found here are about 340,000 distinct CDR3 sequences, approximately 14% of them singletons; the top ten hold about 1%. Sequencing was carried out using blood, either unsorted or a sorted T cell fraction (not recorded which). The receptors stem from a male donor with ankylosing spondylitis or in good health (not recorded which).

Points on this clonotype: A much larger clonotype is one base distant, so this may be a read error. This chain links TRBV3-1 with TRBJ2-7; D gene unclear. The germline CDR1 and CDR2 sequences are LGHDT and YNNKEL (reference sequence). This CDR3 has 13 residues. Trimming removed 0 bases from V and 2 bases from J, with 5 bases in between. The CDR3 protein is CASSQDGAYEQYF. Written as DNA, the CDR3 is TGTGCCAGCAGCCAAGATGGGGCCTACGAGCAGTACTTC.

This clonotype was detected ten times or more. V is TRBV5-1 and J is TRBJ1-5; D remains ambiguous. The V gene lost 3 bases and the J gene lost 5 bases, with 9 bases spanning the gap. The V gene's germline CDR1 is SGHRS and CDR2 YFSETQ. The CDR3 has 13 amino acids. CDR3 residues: CASSSFPDQPQHF. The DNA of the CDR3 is TGCGCCAGCAGCTCCTTCCCGGATCAGCCCCAGCATTTT.

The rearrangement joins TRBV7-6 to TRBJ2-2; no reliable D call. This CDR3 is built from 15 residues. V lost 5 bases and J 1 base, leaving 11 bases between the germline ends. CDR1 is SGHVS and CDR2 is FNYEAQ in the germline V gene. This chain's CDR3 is CASSRAEMNTGELFF. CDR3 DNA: TGTGCCAGCAGCCGTGCGGAAATGAACACCGGGGAGCTGTTTTTT.

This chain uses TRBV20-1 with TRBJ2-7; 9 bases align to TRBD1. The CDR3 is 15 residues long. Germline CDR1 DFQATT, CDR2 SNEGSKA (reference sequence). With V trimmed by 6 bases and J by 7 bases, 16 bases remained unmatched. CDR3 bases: TGCAGTGCAATACGCTCCGGGACAGGGTTGGGGGAGCAGTACTTC. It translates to CSAIRSGTGLGEQYF.

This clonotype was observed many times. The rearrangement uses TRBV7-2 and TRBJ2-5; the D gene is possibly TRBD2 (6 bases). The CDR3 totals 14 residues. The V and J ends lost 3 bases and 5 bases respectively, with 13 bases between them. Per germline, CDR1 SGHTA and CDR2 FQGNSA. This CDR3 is CASSFPGLTETQYF. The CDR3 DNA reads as TGTGCCAGCAGCTTCCCCGGACTAACGGAGACCCAGTACTTC.

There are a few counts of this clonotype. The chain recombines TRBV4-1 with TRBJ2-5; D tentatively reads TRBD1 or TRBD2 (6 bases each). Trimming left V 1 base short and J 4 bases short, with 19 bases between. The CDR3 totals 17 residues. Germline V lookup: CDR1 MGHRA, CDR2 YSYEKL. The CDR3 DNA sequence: TGCGCCAGCAGCCAAGGGGTTAGTGGAGGGGGAGGAGAGACCCAGTACTTC. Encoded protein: CASSQGVSGGGGETQYF.

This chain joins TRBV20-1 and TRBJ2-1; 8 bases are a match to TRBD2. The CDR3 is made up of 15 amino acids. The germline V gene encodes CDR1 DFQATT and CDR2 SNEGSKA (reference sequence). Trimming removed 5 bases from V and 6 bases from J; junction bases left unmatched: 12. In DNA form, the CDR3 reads TGCAGTGCTGGACCTACGGGGGGGTTATCCAATGAGCAGTTCTTC. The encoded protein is CSAGPTGGLSNEQFF.

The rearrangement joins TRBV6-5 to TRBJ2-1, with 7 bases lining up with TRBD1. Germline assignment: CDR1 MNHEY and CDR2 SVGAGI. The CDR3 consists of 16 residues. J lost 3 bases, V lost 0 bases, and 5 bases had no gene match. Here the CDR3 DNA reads TGTGCCAGCAGTTACTCACCCCAGGGGGTCTACAATGAGCAGTTCTTC. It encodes CASSYSPQGVYNEQFF.

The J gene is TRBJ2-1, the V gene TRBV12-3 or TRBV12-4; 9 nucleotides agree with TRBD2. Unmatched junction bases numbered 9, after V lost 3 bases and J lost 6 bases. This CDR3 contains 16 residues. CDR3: CASSLTRGRAGNEQFF. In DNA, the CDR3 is TGTGCCAGCAGTTTGACACGCGGGAGGGCTGGCAATGAGCAGTTCTTC.

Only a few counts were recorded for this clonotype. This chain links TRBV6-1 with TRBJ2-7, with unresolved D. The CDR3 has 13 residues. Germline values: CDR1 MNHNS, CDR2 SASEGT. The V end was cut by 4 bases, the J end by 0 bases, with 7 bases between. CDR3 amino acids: CASSGLSSYEQYF. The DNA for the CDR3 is TGTGCCAGCAGTGGACTTTCCTCCTACGAGCAGTACTTC.

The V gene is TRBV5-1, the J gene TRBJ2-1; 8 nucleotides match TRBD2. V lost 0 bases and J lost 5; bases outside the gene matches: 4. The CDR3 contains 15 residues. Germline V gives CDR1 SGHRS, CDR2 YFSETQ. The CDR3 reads CASSLGGGGHNEQFF. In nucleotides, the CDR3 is TGCGCCAGCAGCTTGGGAGGCGGGGGGCACAATGAGCAGTTCTTC.

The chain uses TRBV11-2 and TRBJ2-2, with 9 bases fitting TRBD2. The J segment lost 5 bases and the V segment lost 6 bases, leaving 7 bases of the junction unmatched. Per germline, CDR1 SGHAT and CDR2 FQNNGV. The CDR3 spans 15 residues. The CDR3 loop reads CASSPGLAITGELFF. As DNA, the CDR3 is TGTGCCAGCAGTCCGGGACTAGCTATTACCGGGGAGCTGTTTTTT. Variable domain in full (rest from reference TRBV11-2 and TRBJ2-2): EAGVAQSPRYKIIEKRQSVAFWCNPISGHATLYWYQQILGQGPKLLIQFQNNGVVDDSQLPKDRFSAERLKGVDSTLKIQPAKLEDSAVYLCASSPGLAITGELFFGEGSRLTVL.

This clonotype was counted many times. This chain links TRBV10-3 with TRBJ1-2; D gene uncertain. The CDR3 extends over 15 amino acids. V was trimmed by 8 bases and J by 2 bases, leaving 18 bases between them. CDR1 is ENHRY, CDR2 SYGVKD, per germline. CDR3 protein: CAIPAAGGFNYGYTF. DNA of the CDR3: TGTGCCATCCCCGCTGCCGGCGGATTCAACTATGGCTACACCTTC.

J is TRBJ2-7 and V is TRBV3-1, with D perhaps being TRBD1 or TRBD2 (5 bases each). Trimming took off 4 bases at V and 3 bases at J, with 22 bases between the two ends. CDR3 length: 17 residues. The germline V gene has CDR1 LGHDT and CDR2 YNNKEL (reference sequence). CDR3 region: CASSRGSGGRLLYEQYF. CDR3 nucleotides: TGTGCCAGCAGCCGAGGGTCTGGGGGTCGGTTACTCTACGAGCAGTACTTC.

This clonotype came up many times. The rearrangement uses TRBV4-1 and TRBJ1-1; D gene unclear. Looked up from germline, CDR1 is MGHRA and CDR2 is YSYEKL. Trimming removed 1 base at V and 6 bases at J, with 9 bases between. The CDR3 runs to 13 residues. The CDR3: CASSQVGNSEAFF. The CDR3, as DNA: TGCGCCAGCAGCCAAGTGGGGAATTCTGAAGCTTTCTTT.

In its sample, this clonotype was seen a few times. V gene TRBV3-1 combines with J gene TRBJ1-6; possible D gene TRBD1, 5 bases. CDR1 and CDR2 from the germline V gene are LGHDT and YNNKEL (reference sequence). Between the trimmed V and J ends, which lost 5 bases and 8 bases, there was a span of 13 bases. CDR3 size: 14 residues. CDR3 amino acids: CASSIDLGDSPLHF. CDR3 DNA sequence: TGTGCCAGCAGCATCGACTTGGGGGATTCACCCCTCCACTTT.

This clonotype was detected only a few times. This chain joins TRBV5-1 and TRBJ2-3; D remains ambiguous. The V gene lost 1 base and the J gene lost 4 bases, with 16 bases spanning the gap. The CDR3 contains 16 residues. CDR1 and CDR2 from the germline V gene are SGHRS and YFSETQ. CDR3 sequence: CASSLNPGRVADTQYF. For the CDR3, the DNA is TGCGCCAGCAGCTTGAACCCGGGCCGGGTAGCAGATACGCAGTATTTT.

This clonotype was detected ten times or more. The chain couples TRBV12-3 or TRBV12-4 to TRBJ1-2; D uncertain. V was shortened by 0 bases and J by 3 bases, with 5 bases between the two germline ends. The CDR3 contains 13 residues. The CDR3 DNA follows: TGTGCCAGCAGTTTAGCTGGGGACTATGGCTACACCTTC. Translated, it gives CASSLAGDYGYTF.

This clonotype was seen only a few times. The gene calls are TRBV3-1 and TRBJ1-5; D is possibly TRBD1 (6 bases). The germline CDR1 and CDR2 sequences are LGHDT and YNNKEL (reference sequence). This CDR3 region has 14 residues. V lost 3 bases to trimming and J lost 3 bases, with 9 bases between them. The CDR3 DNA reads TGTGCCAGCAGCCAGGGGGCCTCCAATCAGCCCCAGCATTTT. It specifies CASSQGASNQPQHF.

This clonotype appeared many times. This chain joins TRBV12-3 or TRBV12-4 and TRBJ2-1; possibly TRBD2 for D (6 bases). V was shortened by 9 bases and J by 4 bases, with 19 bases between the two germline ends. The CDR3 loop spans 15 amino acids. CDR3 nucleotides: TGTGCCAGTAGACCCGGGAGAGATATTTACAATGAGCAGTTCTTC. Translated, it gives CASRPGRDIYNEQFF.

CDR3 region: CASSLLGLSNTEAFF. The DNA for the CDR3 is TGTGCCAGCAGCCTACTGGGACTGTCCAACACTGAAGCTTTCTTT. This chain uses TRBV7-2 with TRBJ1-1; perhaps TRBD1 as D (5 bases). V gave up 5 bases and J gave up 2 bases, with 15 bases separating them. The CDR3 is made up of 15 amino acids. The germline V gene encodes CDR1 SGHTA and CDR2 FQGNSA.

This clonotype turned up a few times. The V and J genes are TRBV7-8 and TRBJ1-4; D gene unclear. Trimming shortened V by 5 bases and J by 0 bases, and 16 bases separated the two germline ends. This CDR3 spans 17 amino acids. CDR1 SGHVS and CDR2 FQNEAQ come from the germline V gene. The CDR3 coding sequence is TGTGCCAGCAGCCGCACGGAGGGCCCAGCAACTAATGAAAAACTGTTTTTT. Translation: CASSRTEGPATNEKLFF.